These T cell receptor beta chains were read from a single sample in a study of blood T cell repertoires in COVID-19. The repertoire was sequenced with immunoSEQ multiplex PCR; TCRdb's copy has only in-frame clones and lacks some. The top ten hold around 3.1% of the sample, which has over 85,000 clones, over 80% seen once. The sample taken for sequencing was peripheral blood. The receptors stem from a man aged 50-59 years with acute or convalescent COVID-19. CDR3s include the opening cysteine and the closing phenylalanine or tryptophan. The D gene is left open where the match is weak. Part of the rows lack a size; the others show once, few, many or a class for expanded clones.

TRBJ2-7 | TRBV28 | . | TRBD1 | CASRTGISYEQYF | TGTGCCAGCAGGACAGGGATCTCCTACGAGCAGTACTTC
TRBJ1-1 | TRBV3-1/TRBV3-2 | . | . | CASSQVGRREGTEAFF | TGTGCCAGCAGCCAAGTGGGCCGACGGGAAGGCACTGAAGCTTTCTTT
TRBJ2-7 | TRBV28 | . | TRBD2 | CASSSGLGGPYEQYF | TGTGCCAGCAGTTCCGGACTAGGTGGGCCCTACGAGCAGTACTTC
TRBJ1-1 | TRBV7-3 | . | TRBD1 | CASSPTGGNTEAFF | TGTGCCAGCAGCCCAACAGGGGGAAACACTGAAGCTTTCTTT
TRBJ2-5 | TRBV5-6 | . | . | CASSLSEEETQYF | TGTGCCAGCAGCTTGTCAGAGGAGGAGACCCAGTACTTC
TRBJ1-4 | TRBV19 | . | TRBD1 | CASSGTVGEKLFF | TGTGCCAGTTCCGGGACAGTGGGTGAAAAACTGTTTTTT
TRBJ1-5 | TRBV15 | . | . | CATSRSRASNQPQHF | TGTGCCACCAGCAGAAGCAGGGCGAGCAATCAGCCCCAGCATTTT
TRBJ2-7 | TRBV14 | . | TRBD2 | CASSQALGLAGTSYEQYF | TGTGCCAGCAGCCAAGCTCTGGGACTAGCGGGTACCTCCTACGAGCAGTACTTC
TRBJ1-2 | TRBV4-3 | . | TRBD1 | CASSQASGQGNYGYTF | TGCGCCAGCAGCCAAGCTTCGGGACAGGGAAACTATGGCTACACCTTC
TRBJ1-2 | TRBV5-1 | . | TRBD1 | CASTYGGTGENGYTF | TGCGCCAGCACGTACGGCGGGACAGGGGAAAATGGCTACACCTTC
TRBJ2-7 | TRBV5-4 | . | . | CASSLQSQGKGEQYF | TGTGCCAGCAGCTTGCAAAGCCAGGGGAAAGGCGAGCAGTACTTC
TRBJ2-5 | TRBV5-1 | . | TRBD1 | CASSLYRGLETQYF | TGCGCCAGCAGCTTGTACAGGGGGCTCGAGACCCAGTACTTC
TRBJ2-7 | TRBV7-2 | . | TRBD1 | CASSSMTGAVYEQYF | TGTGCCAGCAGCTCCATGACAGGGGCCGTATACGAGCAGTACTTC
TRBJ2-2 | TRBV10-2 | . | . | CASSVQGHTGELFF | TGCGCCAGCAGTGTGCAGGGTCACACCGGGGAGCTGTTTTTT
TRBJ2-7 | TRBV5-1 | . | TRBD1 | CASSTPGQGTYEQYF | TGCGCCAGCAGCACCCCGGGACAGGGTACCTACGAGCAGTACTTC
TRBJ1-6 | TRBV7-6 | . | . | CASSLDLTGLNSPLHF | TGTGCCAGCAGCTTAGATCTCACGGGGTTAAATTCACCCCTCCACTTT
TRBJ2-1 | TRBV5-1 | . | TRBD2 | CASSLGGTSGSNEQFF | TGCGCCAGCAGCTTGGGTGGGACTAGCGGGAGTAATGAGCAGTTCTTC
TRBJ1-1 | TRBV10-1 | . | TRBD1 | CASRGGRGALDEAFF | TGCGCCAGCAGGGGGGGCAGGGGGGCTTTGGATGAAGCTTTCTTT
TRBJ2-5 | TRBV3-1/TRBV3-2 | . | TRBD1 | CASSQATGGAETQYF | TGTGCCAGCAGCCAAGCCACAGGGGGCGCGGAGACCCAGTACTTC
TRBJ2-1 | TRBV5-5 | . | . | CASSLGVGGEQFF | TGTGCCAGCAGCTTGGGGGTAGGGGGTGAGCAGTTCTTC
TRBJ2-5 | TRBV7-2 | . | TRBD2 | CASSPSGKQETQYF | TGTGCCAGCAGCCCTAGCGGGAAGCAAGAGACCCAGTACTTC
TRBJ1-5 | TRBV29-1 | . | . | CSVGYSNQPQHF | TGCAGCGTTGGTTATAGCAATCAGCCCCAGCATTTT
TRBJ1-4 | TRBV28 | . | . | CASTSGDEKLFF | TGTGCCAGCACCTCCGGGGATGAAAAACTGTTTTTT
TRBJ2-7 | TRBV28 | . | . | CASSLEASYHSYEQYF | TGTGCCAGCAGTTTAGAGGCTAGCTACCACTCCTACGAGCAGTACTTC
TRBJ2-5 | TRBV2 | . | TRBD1 | CASSETGAETQYF | TGTGCCAGCAGTGAAACAGGGGCAGAGACCCAGTACTTC
TRBJ1-1 | TRBV7-2 | . | . | CASSFGGFTEAFF | TGTGCCAGCAGCTTCGGGGGGTTCACTGAAGCTTTCTTT
TRBJ1-1 | TRBV23-1 | . | . | CASSPTREGTEAFF | TGCGCCAGCAGTCCCACCAGGGAAGGCACTGAAGCTTTCTTT
TRBJ1-4 | TRBV25-1 | few | . | CASREGSNEKLFF | TGTGCCAGCAGGGAGGGTTCTAATGAAAAACTGTTTTTT
TRBJ1-5 | TRBV19 | . | . | CASSRTGGQPQHF | TGTGCCAGCAGCAGGACGGGGGGGCAGCCCCAGCATTTT
TRBJ2-5 | TRBV27 | . | . | CASSLYHGGKKETQYF | TGTGCCAGCAGTTTATATCATGGGGGGAAAAAGGAGACCCAGTACTTC
TRBJ2-1 | TRBV13 | . | TRBD2 | CASSFSGGSYNEQFF | TGTGCCAGCAGCTTTTCGGGAGGCTCCTACAATGAGCAGTTCTTC
TRBJ2-3 | TRBV6-4 | . | TRBD2 | CASSDWTSGGADTQYF | TGTGCCAGCAGTGACTGGACTAGCGGGGGGGCAGATACGCAGTATTTT
TRBJ2-7 | TRBV5-1 | . | . | CASSPHGDSYEQYF | TGCGCCAGCAGCCCCCACGGGGACTCCTACGAGCAGTACTTC
TRBJ2-2 | TRBV5-1 | . | . | CASSFGPRETGELFF | TGCGCCAGCAGCTTCGGGCCCAGGGAAACCGGGGAGCTGTTTTTT
TRBJ2-5 | TRBV4-1 | few | TRBD1 | CASSQGDRGQETQYF | TGCGCCAGCAGCCAAGGGGACAGGGGGCAAGAGACCCAGTACTTC
TRBJ1-3 | TRBV30 | . | TRBD1 | CAWTEGQSSGNTIYF | TGTGCCTGGACAGAGGGACAGAGCTCTGGAAACACCATATATTTT
TRBJ2-2 | TRBV25-1 | few | TRBD1 | CASSTQGTGELFF | TGTGCCAGCAGCACACAGGGGACCGGGGAGCTGTTTTTT
TRBJ2-1 | TRBV3-1/TRBV3-2 | few | TRBD2 | CASSPRTSGGRNEQFF | TGTGCCAGCAGCCCTCGGACTAGCGGGGGGAGGAATGAGCAGTTCTTC
TRBJ2-7 | TRBV25-1 | . | . | CASGVYEQYF | TGTGCCAGCGGAGTTTACGAGCAGTACTTC
TRBJ2-1 | TRBV2 | . | . | CASSEALLGRGGSNEQFF | TGTGCCAGCAGTGAAGCGCTTCTAGGCAGGGGAGGGTCCAATGAGCAGTTCTTC
TRBJ1-4 | TRBV28 | . | TRBD1 | CASSPGTGATNEKLFF | TGTGCCAGCAGTCCCGGGACAGGGGCAACTAATGAAAAACTGTTTTTT
TRBJ1-5 | TRBV28 | . | TRBD1 | CASSLRQGIDQPQHF | TGTGCCAGCAGTTTAAGACAGGGGATAGATCAGCCCCAGCATTTT
TRBJ1-2 | TRBV9 | . | TRBD1 | CASSAGGQVNYGYTF | TGTGCCAGCAGCGCCGGAGGACAGGTTAACTATGGCTACACCTTC
TRBJ2-2 | TRBV29-1 | . | . | CSVDQRNTGELFF | TGCAGCGTTGACCAGCGGAACACCGGGGAGCTGTTTTTT
TRBJ1-1 | TRBV6-5 | . | . | CASSYGGEAFF | TGTGCCAGCAGTTACGGAGGTGAAGCTTTCTTT
TRBJ2-2 | TRBV5-4 | . | TRBD2 | CASSLALGRGGTGELFF | TGTGCCAGCAGCTTGGCCCTTGGGCGGGGGGGCACCGGGGAGCTGTTTTTT
TRBJ1-2 | TRBV10-1 | . | TRBD1 | CASSELGTGRFPYNYGYTF | TGCGCCAGCAGTGAGTTGGGGACAGGGCGTTTCCCGTATAACTATGGCTACACCTTC
TRBJ1-1 | TRBV28 | . | . | CASSFMNTEAFF | TGTGCCAGCAGTTTCATGAACACTGAAGCTTTCTTT
TRBJ1-4 | TRBV27 | . | TRBD1 | CASSLGTGKLFF | TGTGCCAGCAGTTTAGGGACAGGAAAACTGTTTTTT
TRBJ1-4 | TRBV14 | once | . | CASSRQGAGEKLFF | TGTGCCAGCAGCCGTCAGGGCGCAGGGGAAAAACTGTTTTTT
TRBJ2-7 | TRBV18 | . | TRBD2 | CASSPPSSGRAGEQYF | TGTGCCAGCTCACCACCATCTAGCGGGAGGGCCGGCGAGCAGTACTTC
TRBJ1-4 | TRBV2 | . | . | CASSAVGGGGNEKLFF | TGTGCCAGCAGTGCCGTTGGGGGCGGAGGAAATGAAAAACTGTTTTTT
TRBJ1-3 | TRBV6-6 | . | . | CASTRSGNTIYF | TGTGCCAGCACCAGGTCTGGAAACACCATATATTTT
TRBJ1-2 | TRBV9 | . | . | CASSVGAGANYGYTF | TGTGCCAGCAGCGTAGGGGCAGGGGCGAACTATGGCTACACCTTC
TRBJ2-5 | TRBV6-5 | . | . | CASRSGGETQYF | TGTGCCAGCAGGTCAGGGGGGGAGACCCAGTACTTC